This record looks at one T cell receptor (beta chain) sequence and its context. This CDR3 comprises 17 residues. Trimming cost V 3 bases and J 9 bases, with 26 bases left between them. The germline CDR1 and CDR2 sequences are WNHNN and SYGVQD (reference sequence). Clones were sequenced by immunoSEQ multiplex PCR, and TCRdb holds only the in-frame ones, with some missing. The data contain 11,000 to 15,000 clones, roughly 84% of them singletons. This sample is part of a study of technical replicates of blood from a handful of donors. This chain joins TRBV10-1 and TRBJ2-5; a possible D gene is TRBD2 (6 bases). The sequence came from a human donor in good health. Specimen: PBMCs. The CDR3 here is CASSDSSGLPSLRPQYF. The CDR3 coding sequence is TGCGCCAGCAGTGACTCCTCGGGACTCCCTAGCCTCAGGCCCCAGTACTTC.